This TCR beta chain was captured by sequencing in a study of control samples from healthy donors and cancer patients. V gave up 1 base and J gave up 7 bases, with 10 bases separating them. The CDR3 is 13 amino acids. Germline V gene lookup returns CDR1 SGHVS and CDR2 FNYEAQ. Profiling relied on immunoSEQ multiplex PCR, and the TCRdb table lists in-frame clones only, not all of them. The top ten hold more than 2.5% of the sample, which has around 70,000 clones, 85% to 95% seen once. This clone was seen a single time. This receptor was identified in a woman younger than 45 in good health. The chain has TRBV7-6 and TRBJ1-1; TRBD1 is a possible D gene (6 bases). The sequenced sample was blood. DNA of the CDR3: TGTGCCAGCAGCTTAGGGGGGGCGGATGAAGCTTTCTTT. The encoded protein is CASSLGGADEAFF.